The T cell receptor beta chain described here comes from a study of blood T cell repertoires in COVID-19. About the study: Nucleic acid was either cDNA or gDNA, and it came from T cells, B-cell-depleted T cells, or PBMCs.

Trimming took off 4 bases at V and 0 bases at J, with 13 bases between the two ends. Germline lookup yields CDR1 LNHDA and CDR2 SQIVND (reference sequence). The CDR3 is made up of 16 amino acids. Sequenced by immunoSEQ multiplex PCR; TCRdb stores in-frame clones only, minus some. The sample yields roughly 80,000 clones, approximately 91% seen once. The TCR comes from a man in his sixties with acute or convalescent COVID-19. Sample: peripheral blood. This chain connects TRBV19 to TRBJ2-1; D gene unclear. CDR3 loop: CASSRRPLSSYNEQFF. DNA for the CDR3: TGTGCCAGTAGTAGGCGGCCGCTAAGCTCCTACAATGAGCAGTTCTTC.